This T cell receptor (beta chain) was identified in a study of blood T cell repertoires in COVID-19. Measured with immunoSEQ multiplex PCR; TCRdb has only the in-frame clones, and not every one. This sample has approximately 120,000 clones, with approximately 81% found just once. There are 15 residues in the CDR3. In germline, CDR1 is SGDLS, CDR2 YYNGEE. Trimming removed 3 bases at V and 6 bases at J, with 19 bases between. The sequenced sample consisted of peripheral blood. The TCR was taken from a man between 35 and 55 years old with active or convalescent COVID-19. V usage is TRBV9 and J usage is TRBJ2-7; D perhaps matches TRBD2 (5 bases). DNA of the CDR3: TGTGCCAGCAGCGCCTGGCCCGGGTTCGGAGGCGAGCAGTACTTC. This sequence encodes CASSAWPGFGGEQYF.